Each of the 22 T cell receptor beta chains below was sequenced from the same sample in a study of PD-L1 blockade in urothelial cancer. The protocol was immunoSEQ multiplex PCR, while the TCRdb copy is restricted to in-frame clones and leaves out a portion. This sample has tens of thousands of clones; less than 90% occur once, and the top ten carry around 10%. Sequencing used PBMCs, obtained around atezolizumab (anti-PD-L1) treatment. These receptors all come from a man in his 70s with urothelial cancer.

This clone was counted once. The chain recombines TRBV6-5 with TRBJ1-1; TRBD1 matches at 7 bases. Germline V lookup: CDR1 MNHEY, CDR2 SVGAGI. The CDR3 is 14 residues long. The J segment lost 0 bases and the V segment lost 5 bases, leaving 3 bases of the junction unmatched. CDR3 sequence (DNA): TGTGCCAGCAGTAAACAGGGGATGAACACTGAAGCTTTCTTT. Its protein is CASSKQGMNTEAFF.

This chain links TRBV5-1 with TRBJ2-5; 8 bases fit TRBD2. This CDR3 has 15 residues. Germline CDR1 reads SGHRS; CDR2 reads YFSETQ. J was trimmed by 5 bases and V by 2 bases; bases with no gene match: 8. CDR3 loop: CASSLGTSRRETQYF. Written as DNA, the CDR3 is TGCGCCAGCAGCTTAGGGACTAGTCGACGGGAGACCCAGTACTTC. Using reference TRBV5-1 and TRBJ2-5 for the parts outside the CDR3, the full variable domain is KAGVTQTPRYLIKTRGQQVTLSCSPISGHRSVSWYQQTPGQGLQFLFEYFSETQRNKGNFPGRFSGRQFSNSRSEMNVSTLELGDSALYLCASSLGTSRRETQYFGPGTRLLVL.

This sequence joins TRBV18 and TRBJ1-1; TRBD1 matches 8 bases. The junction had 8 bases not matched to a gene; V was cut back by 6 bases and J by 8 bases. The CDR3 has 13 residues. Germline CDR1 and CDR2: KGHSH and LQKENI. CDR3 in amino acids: CASSLDRVEEAFF. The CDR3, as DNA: TGTGCCAGCTCCTTGGACAGGGTAGAGGAAGCTTTCTTT.

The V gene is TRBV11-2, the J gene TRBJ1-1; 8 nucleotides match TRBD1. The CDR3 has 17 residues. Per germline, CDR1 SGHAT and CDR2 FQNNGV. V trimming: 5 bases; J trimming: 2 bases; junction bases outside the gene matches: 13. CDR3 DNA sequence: TGTGCCAGCAGCCCTTACAGGGGGGAGGGATTCAACACTGAAGCTTTCTTT. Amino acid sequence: CASSPYRGEGFNTEAFF.

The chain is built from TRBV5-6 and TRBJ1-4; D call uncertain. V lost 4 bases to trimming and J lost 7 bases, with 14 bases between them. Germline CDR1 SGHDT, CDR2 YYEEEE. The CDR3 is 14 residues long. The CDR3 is CASSPPGGFEKLFF. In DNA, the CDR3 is TGTGCCAGCAGCCCTCCGGGAGGGTTTGAAAAACTGTTTTTT.

Here the CDR3 reads CASSSAGTGDYEQYF. The CDR3 DNA reads as TGTGCCAGCAGCTCCGCCGGGACAGGGGACTACGAGCAGTACTTC. J is TRBJ2-7 and V is TRBV7-9; TRBD1 aligns across 10 bases. V lost 4 bases and J lost 3; bases outside the gene matches: 6. Germline-derived CDR1 and CDR2 are SEHNR and FQNEAQ (reference sequence). This CDR3 is 15 amino acids long.

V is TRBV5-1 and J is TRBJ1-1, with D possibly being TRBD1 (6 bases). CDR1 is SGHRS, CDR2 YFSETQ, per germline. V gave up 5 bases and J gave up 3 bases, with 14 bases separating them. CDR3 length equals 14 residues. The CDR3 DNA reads TGCGCCAGCAGGGAGGGGGAGGGGGACACTGAAGCTTTCTTT. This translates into CASREGEGDTEAFF.

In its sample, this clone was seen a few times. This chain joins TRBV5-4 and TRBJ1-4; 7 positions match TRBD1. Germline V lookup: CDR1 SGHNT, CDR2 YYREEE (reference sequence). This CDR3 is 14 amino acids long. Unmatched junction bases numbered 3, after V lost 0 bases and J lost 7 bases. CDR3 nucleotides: TGTGCCAGCAGCTTGGTAGGGGGCCTTGAAAAACTGTTTTTT. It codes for CASSLVGGLEKLFF.

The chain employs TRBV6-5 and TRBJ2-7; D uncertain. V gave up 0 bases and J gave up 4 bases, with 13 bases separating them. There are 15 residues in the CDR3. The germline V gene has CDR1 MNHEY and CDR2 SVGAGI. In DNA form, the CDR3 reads TGTGCCAGCAGTTACTCGAAGTCTGGTAGATACGAGCAGTACTTC. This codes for CASSYSKSGRYEQYF.

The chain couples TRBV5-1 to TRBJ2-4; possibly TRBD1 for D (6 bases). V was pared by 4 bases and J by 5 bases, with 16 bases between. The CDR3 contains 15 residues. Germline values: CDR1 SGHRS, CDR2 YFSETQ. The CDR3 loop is CASSRGAEGENIQYF. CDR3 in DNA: TGCGCCAGCAGCCGGGGCGCCGAGGGGGAAAACATTCAGTACTTC. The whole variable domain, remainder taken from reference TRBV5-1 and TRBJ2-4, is KAGVTQTPRYLIKTRGQQVTLSCSPISGHRSVSWYQQTPGQGLQFLFEYFSETQRNKGNFPGRFSGRQFSNSRSEMNVSTLELGDSALYLCASSRGAEGENIQYFGAGTRLSVL.

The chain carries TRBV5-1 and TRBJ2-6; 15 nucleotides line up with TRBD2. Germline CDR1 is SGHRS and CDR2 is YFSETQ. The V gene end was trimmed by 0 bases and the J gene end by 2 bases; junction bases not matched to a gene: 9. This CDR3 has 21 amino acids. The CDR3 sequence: CASSLAGGLAGGGTGANVLTF. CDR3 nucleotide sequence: TGCGCCAGCAGCTTGGCCGGCGGACTAGCGGGAGGGGGAACTGGGGCCAACGTCCTGACTTTC.

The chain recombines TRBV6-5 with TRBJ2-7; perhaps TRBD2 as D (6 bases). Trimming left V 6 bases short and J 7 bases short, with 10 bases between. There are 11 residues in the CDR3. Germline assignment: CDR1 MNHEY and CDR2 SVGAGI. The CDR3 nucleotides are TGTGCCAGCAGCCACCTAGCGGAGCAGTACTTC. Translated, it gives CASSHLAEQYF.

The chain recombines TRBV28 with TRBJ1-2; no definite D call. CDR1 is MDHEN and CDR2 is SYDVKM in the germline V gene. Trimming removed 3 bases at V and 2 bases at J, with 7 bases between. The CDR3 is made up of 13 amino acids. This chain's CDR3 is CASSFSQNYGYTF. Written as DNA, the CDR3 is TGTGCCAGCAGTTTCTCACAGAACTATGGCTACACCTTC.

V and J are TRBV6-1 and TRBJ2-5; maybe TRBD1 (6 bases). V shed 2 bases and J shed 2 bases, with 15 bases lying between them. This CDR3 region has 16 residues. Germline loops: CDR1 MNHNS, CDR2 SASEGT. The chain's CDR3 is CASSELAGATQETQYF. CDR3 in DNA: TGTGCCAGCAGTGAATTGGCAGGGGCGACACAAGAGACCCAGTACTTC.

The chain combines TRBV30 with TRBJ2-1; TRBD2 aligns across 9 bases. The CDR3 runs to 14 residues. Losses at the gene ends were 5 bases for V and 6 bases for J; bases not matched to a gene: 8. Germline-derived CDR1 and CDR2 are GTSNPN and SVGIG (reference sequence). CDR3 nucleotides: TGTGCCTGGGATCCGGGACTAGCAGGCAATGAGCAGTTCTTC. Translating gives CAWDPGLAGNEQFF.

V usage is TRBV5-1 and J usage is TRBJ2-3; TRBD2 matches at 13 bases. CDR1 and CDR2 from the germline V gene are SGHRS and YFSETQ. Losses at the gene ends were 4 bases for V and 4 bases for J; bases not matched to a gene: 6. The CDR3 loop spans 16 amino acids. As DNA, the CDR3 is TGCGCCAGCAGCATACGGACTAGCGGGAGTTCAGATACGCAGTATTTT. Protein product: CASSIRTSGSSDTQYF.

The CDR3, as DNA: TGTGCCAGCAGCCACCGGGACAAGAGGTCCTACGAGCAGTACTTC. Protein sequence: CASSHRDKRSYEQYF. This rearrangement joins TRBV5-4 to TRBJ2-7, with D tentatively TRBD1 (6 bases). The V gene's germline CDR1 is SGHNT and CDR2 YYREEE (reference sequence). The CDR3 is 15 amino acids. Trimming took 4 bases from V and 1 from J, leaving 15 bases between them.

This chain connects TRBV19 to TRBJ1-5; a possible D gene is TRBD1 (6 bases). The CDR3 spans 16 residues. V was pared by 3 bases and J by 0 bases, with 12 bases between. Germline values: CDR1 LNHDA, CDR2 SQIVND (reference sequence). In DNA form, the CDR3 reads TGTGCCAGTAGTATGGGACAATTCGGTAGCAATCAGCCCCAGCATTTT. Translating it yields CASSMGQFGSNQPQHF.

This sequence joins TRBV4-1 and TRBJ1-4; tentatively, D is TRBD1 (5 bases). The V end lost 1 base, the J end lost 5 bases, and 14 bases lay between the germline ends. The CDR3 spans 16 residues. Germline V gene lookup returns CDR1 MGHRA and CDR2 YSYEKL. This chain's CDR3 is CASSQVGGRGNEKLFF. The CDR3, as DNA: TGCGCCAGCAGCCAAGTTGGAGGGAGGGGAAATGAAAAACTGTTTTTT.

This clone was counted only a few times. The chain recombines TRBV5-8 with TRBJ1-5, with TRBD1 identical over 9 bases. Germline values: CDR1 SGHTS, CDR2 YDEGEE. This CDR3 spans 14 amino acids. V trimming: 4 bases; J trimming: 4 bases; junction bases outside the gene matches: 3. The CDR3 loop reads CASSRGQGNQPQHF. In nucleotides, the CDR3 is TGTGCCAGCAGCCGCGGACAGGGGAATCAGCCCCAGCATTTT.

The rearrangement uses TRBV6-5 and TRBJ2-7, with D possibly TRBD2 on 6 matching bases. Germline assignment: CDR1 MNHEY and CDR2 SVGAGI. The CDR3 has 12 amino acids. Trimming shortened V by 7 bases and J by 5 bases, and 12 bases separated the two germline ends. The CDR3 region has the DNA TGTGCCAGCACAACCGGGAGCCACGAGCAGTACTTC. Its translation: CASTTGSHEQYF.

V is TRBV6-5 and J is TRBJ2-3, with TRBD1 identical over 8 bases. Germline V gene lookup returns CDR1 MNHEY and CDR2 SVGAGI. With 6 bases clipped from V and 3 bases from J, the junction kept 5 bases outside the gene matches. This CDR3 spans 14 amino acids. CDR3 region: CASSRGQGTDTQYF. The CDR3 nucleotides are TGTGCCAGCAGCCGAGGACAGGGAACAGATACGCAGTATTTT.